This T cell receptor beta chain was sequenced in a study of shared clonotypes between healthy human individuals. Broader study findings: Shared clonotypes: 4.5% to 6.5% naive CD4, roughly 3.8% naive CD8, 2.3% memory CD4, 0.4% to 0.45% memory CD8. Generation probability values for non-shared clonotypes were lower than those for clonotypes shared by all four donors.

Researchers divided each subset's genomic DNA evenly across several immunoSEQ plates. Only in-frame clones appear in the TCRdb table, and some are missing; sequencing was by immunoSEQ multiplex PCR. This sample carries around 2.5 million clones, roughly 93% of them seen once, and the ten largest clones take approximately 0.36%. Within Nashville, Tennessee resided all donors, each a Caucasian adult. Points on this clone: What it binds is not known.

This CDR3 has 15 amino acids. Trimming pared 8 bases from V and 5 bases from J, leaving 22 bases between. The germline V gene has CDR1 MDHEN and CDR2 SYDVKM. The J gene is TRBJ2-7, the V gene TRBV28; no firm D call. This clonotype was obtained from a man in his late teens or twenties in good health. Some clones in this sample may be carry-over from other donors' samples. The specimen sequenced was naive CD4+ T cells from PBMCs. Subset defined: CD45RA+ positively selected. The CDR3 spells CASGQPSSHLDEQYF. DNA of the CDR3: TGTGCCAGCGGGCAACCTAGTTCCCATTTAGACGAGCAGTACTTC.